This is a list of T cell receptor beta chains from one sample in a study of T cell responses to AZD1222 COVID-19 vaccine. Here immunoSEQ multiplex PCR was the method, and the copy in TCRdb shows in-frame clones only, minus some. The sample yields some 180,000 clones, about 93% seen once. This material consisted of peripheral blood, taken 28 days after the second dose of the MenACWY control vaccine. These receptors came from an adult who received the MenACWY meningococcal vaccine as a control. Each CDR3 is given with its conserved first and last residue. D genes are given only for firm matches. Size tells how often a clone was seen (once, few, many) or the class of an expanded clone, and some rows leave it out.

d_gene: NA; v_gene: TRBV10-2; j_gene: TRBJ1-3; abundance: NA; CDR3nt: TGCGCCAGCAGGGAGACAGGCTCTGGAAACACCATATATTTT; CDR3aa: CASRETGSGNTIYF
d_gene: TRBD1; v_gene: TRBV4-1; j_gene: TRBJ1-2; abundance: NA; CDR3nt: TGCGCCAGCAGCCAGTCCCCCGGGACAGGGACAAACTATGGCTACACCTTC; CDR3aa: CASSQSPGTGTNYGYTF
d_gene: TRBD1; v_gene: TRBV28; j_gene: TRBJ1-2; abundance: NA; CDR3nt: TGTGCCAGCAGTTTAGGACAGGCCGACTACTATGGCTACACCTTC; CDR3aa: CASSLGQADYYGYTF
d_gene: TRBD1; v_gene: TRBV7-6; j_gene: TRBJ2-1; abundance: NA; CDR3nt: TGTGCCAGCAGCCGTTTCCGGGACAGGGTCCCGTACAATGAGCAGTTCTTC; CDR3aa: CASSRFRDRVPYNEQFF
d_gene: NA; v_gene: TRBV30; j_gene: TRBJ2-7; abundance: NA; CDR3nt: TGTGCCTGGAGCCCCCAGACCTACGAGCAGTACTTC; CDR3aa: CAWSPQTYEQYF
d_gene: TRBD1; v_gene: TRBV18; j_gene: TRBJ2-2; abundance: NA; CDR3nt: TGTGCCAGCTCACCGGGACAGAGACACACCGGGGAGCTGTTTTTT; CDR3aa: CASSPGQRHTGELFF
d_gene: NA; v_gene: TRBV5-5; j_gene: TRBJ2-1; abundance: NA; CDR3nt: TGTGCCAGCAGCTTGGCCGGCAGGACGGGGCAGTTCTTC; CDR3aa: CASSLAGRTGQFF
d_gene: NA; v_gene: TRBV30; j_gene: TRBJ1-1; abundance: NA; CDR3nt: TGTGCCTGGAGTGGTTCTTCGGGAAGTGAAGCTTTCTTT; CDR3aa: CAWSGSSGSEAFF
d_gene: TRBD1; v_gene: TRBV18; j_gene: TRBJ1-2; abundance: NA; CDR3nt: TGTGCCAGCTCATCACTAAACTTGGACAGGGCTGATGGCTACACCTTC; CDR3aa: CASSSLNLDRADGYTF
d_gene: NA; v_gene: TRBV4-2; j_gene: TRBJ1-4; abundance: NA; CDR3nt: TGTGCCAGCAGCCAAGATCGGGCGGCTGAAAAACTGTTTTTT; CDR3aa: CASSQDRAAEKLFF
d_gene: NA; v_gene: TRBV7-8; j_gene: TRBJ1-5; abundance: NA; CDR3nt: TGTGCCAGCAGTCGAGGACAGTCTTATCAGCCCCAGCATTTT; CDR3aa: CASSRGQSYQPQHF
d_gene: NA; v_gene: TRBV19; j_gene: TRBJ1-5; abundance: NA; CDR3nt: TGTGCCAGTAGTGGCGTCCCAGTAAAACTAATTTATAGCAATCAGCCCCAGCATTTT; CDR3aa: CASSGVPVKLIYSNQPQHF
d_gene: NA; v_gene: TRBV7-9; j_gene: TRBJ2-5; abundance: NA; CDR3nt: TGTGCCAGCAGCTTAGCTCCGGGACCCCAAGAGACCCAGTACTTC; CDR3aa: CASSLAPGPQETQYF
d_gene: TRBD1; v_gene: TRBV7-2; j_gene: TRBJ1-2; abundance: NA; CDR3nt: TGTGCCAGCAGCTTCTGGACAGGGGGCGACTATGGCTACACCTTC; CDR3aa: CASSFWTGGDYGYTF
d_gene: NA; v_gene: TRBV6-5; j_gene: TRBJ1-6; abundance: NA; CDR3nt: TGTGCCAGCAGTTACTCAAGCAGGGGAGCTTCACCCCTCCACTTT; CDR3aa: CASSYSSRGASPLHF
d_gene: NA; v_gene: TRBV18; j_gene: TRBJ1-3; abundance: NA; CDR3nt: TGTGCCAGCTCAGCCCCCCCCTGGGGAAACACCATATATTTT; CDR3aa: CASSAPPWGNTIYF
d_gene: NA; v_gene: TRBV15; j_gene: TRBJ2-5; abundance: NA; CDR3nt: TGTGCCACCAGCAGAGATTTGAGGTTTGGGGGGACCCAGTACTTC; CDR3aa: CATSRDLRFGGTQYF
d_gene: TRBD2; v_gene: TRBV7-9; j_gene: TRBJ2-3; abundance: NA; CDR3nt: TGTGCCAGCAGCCAACTAGCGGGGTTAGATACGCAGTATTTT; CDR3aa: CASSQLAGLDTQYF
d_gene: NA; v_gene: TRBV5-8; j_gene: TRBJ1-5; abundance: once; CDR3nt: TGTGCCAGCAGCTTGCGTCCTGGCAATCAGCCCCAGCATTTT; CDR3aa: CASSLRPGNQPQHF
d_gene: NA; v_gene: TRBV4-2; j_gene: TRBJ1-6; abundance: few; CDR3nt: TGTGCCAGCAGCTCCCATCTCGGCCAGCGAGACTCACCCCTCCACTTT; CDR3aa: CASSSHLGQRDSPLHF
d_gene: NA; v_gene: TRBV2; j_gene: TRBJ2-7; abundance: NA; CDR3nt: TGTGCCAGCAGCCTACAGGGCGCCGAGCAGTACTTC; CDR3aa: CASSLQGAEQYF
d_gene: TRBD1; v_gene: TRBV6-2/TRBV6-3; j_gene: TRBJ2-3; abundance: NA; CDR3nt: TGTGCCAGCAGTTCCTCCGGACAGGGGGCGAGAACAGATACGCAGTATTTT; CDR3aa: CASSSSGQGARTDTQYF
d_gene: NA; v_gene: TRBV30; j_gene: TRBJ1-5; abundance: NA; CDR3nt: TGTGCCTGGAGTGTAAGACAGGAGCTCGGTCAGCCCCAGCATTTT; CDR3aa: CAWSVRQELGQPQHF
d_gene: TRBD1; v_gene: TRBV29-1; j_gene: TRBJ1-1; abundance: few; CDR3nt: TGCAGCGTTCGCGACCCCGGGACAGCGAACACTGAAGCTTTCTTT; CDR3aa: CSVRDPGTANTEAFF
d_gene: NA; v_gene: TRBV28; j_gene: TRBJ1-5; abundance: NA; CDR3nt: TGTGCCAGCAGTTTAGCAGGGTTTAGGGGCGAGCCCCAGCATTTT; CDR3aa: CASSLAGFRGEPQHF
d_gene: NA; v_gene: TRBV6-1; j_gene: TRBJ1-6; abundance: NA; CDR3nt: TGTGCCAGCAGTGAACTGGTCGGGGGGATTAATTCACCCCTCCACTTT; CDR3aa: CASSELVGGINSPLHF
d_gene: TRBD1; v_gene: TRBV5-6; j_gene: TRBJ2-6; abundance: NA; CDR3nt: TGTGCCAGCAGCGGGACAGGGAAGACTGGGGCCAACGTCCTGACTTTC; CDR3aa: CASSGTGKTGANVLTF
d_gene: NA; v_gene: TRBV30; j_gene: TRBJ2-3; abundance: NA; CDR3nt: TGTGCCTGGAACCAAGGGGGGACGCAGTATTTT; CDR3aa: CAWNQGGTQYF
d_gene: NA; v_gene: TRBV2; j_gene: TRBJ1-4; abundance: NA; CDR3nt: TGTGCCAGCAGTGTGGACACGGTTAATGAAAAACTGTTTTTT; CDR3aa: CASSVDTVNEKLFF
d_gene: NA; v_gene: TRBV2; j_gene: TRBJ2-2; abundance: NA; CDR3nt: TGTGCCAGCGAAGAGCTGGCCGGGGAGCTGTTTTTT; CDR3aa: CASEELAGELFF
d_gene: NA; v_gene: TRBV3-1/TRBV3-2; j_gene: TRBJ1-1; abundance: NA; CDR3nt: TGTGCCAGCAGTCAAACAGGGACCTTGTACACTGAAGCTTTCTTT; CDR3aa: CASSQTGTLYTEAFF
d_gene: TRBD1; v_gene: TRBV9; j_gene: TRBJ2-2; abundance: NA; CDR3nt: TGTGCCAGCAGCGTAGGGCAGGGGGCGTCCGGGGAGCTGTTTTTT; CDR3aa: CASSVGQGASGELFF
d_gene: NA; v_gene: TRBV11-2; j_gene: TRBJ2-2; abundance: NA; CDR3nt: TGTGCCAGCAGCACCCAAATATACGCCGGGGAGCTGTTTTTT; CDR3aa: CASSTQIYAGELFF
d_gene: NA; v_gene: TRBV6-5; j_gene: TRBJ1-1; abundance: NA; CDR3nt: TGTGCCAGCAGTCCCCTCATGAACACTGAAGCTTTCTTT; CDR3aa: CASSPLMNTEAFF
d_gene: TRBD1; v_gene: TRBV4-1; j_gene: TRBJ1-1; abundance: NA; CDR3nt: TGCGCCAGCAGCCGGACCCCGGGACAGGGATTCCAGGGCACTGAAGCTTTCTTT; CDR3aa: CASSRTPGQGFQGTEAFF
d_gene: TRBD1; v_gene: TRBV6-5; j_gene: TRBJ2-1; abundance: NA; CDR3nt: TGTGCCACCAGAGTACGGGACAGGGTCTACAATGAGCAGTTCTTC; CDR3aa: CATRVRDRVYNEQFF
d_gene: TRBD2; v_gene: TRBV18; j_gene: TRBJ2-1; abundance: NA; CDR3nt: TGTGCCAGCTCACCTCTGGGACTAGAGTTGCGGGAGCAGTTCTTC; CDR3aa: CASSPLGLELREQFF
d_gene: TRBD1; v_gene: TRBV6-5; j_gene: TRBJ1-4; abundance: NA; CDR3nt: TGTGCCAGCAGCGAGGACAGGTCCAATGAAAAACTGTTTTTT; CDR3aa: CASSEDRSNEKLFF
d_gene: NA; v_gene: TRBV30; j_gene: TRBJ2-2; abundance: NA; CDR3nt: TGTGCCTGGAGTTTTATCACCGGGGAGCTGTTTTTT; CDR3aa: CAWSFITGELFF
d_gene: TRBD1; v_gene: TRBV4-2; j_gene: TRBJ1-2; abundance: once; CDR3nt: TGTGCCAGCAGCACCCGACAGGGAGACTATGGCTACACCTTC; CDR3aa: CASSTRQGDYGYTF
d_gene: NA; v_gene: TRBV2; j_gene: TRBJ1-2; abundance: many; CDR3nt: TGTGCCAGCCTCGGACAGCTAGGCTACACCTTC; CDR3aa: CASLGQLGYTF
d_gene: NA; v_gene: TRBV7-2; j_gene: TRBJ1-1; abundance: NA; CDR3nt: TGTGCCAGCAGCTTAGCGCCAGGGTCCGCTTTCTTT; CDR3aa: CASSLAPGSAFF
d_gene: NA; v_gene: TRBV3-1/TRBV3-2; j_gene: TRBJ1-2; abundance: NA; CDR3nt: TGTGCCAGCAGCCCGCTACGGGGTAACTATGGCTACACCTTC; CDR3aa: CASSPLRGNYGYTF
d_gene: TRBD1; v_gene: TRBV4-1; j_gene: TRBJ2-1; abundance: NA; CDR3nt: TGCGCCAGCAGCCAGACAGGGGCCTCAGACAATGAGCAGTTCTTC; CDR3aa: CASSQTGASDNEQFF
d_gene: NA; v_gene: TRBV12-3/TRBV12-4; j_gene: TRBJ1-1; abundance: NA; CDR3nt: TGTGCCAGCAGTTTTCTAGAAAACACTGAAGCTTTCTTT; CDR3aa: CASSFLENTEAFF
d_gene: TRBD1; v_gene: TRBV5-1; j_gene: TRBJ1-3; abundance: NA; CDR3nt: TGCGCCAGCAGCCTGGGACAGGGAAGACCTCCGGGAAACACCATATATTTT; CDR3aa: CASSLGQGRPPGNTIYF
d_gene: NA; v_gene: TRBV19; j_gene: TRBJ1-2; abundance: NA; CDR3nt: TGTGCCAGTAGTACTGGGGATTCTAACTATGGCTACACCTTC; CDR3aa: CASSTGDSNYGYTF
d_gene: NA; v_gene: TRBV7-6; j_gene: TRBJ1-2; abundance: NA; CDR3nt: TGTGCCAGCAGCTTAGTTATCGTTCTCGGGGTTCGGGACTATGGCTACACCTTC; CDR3aa: CASSLVIVLGVRDYGYTF
d_gene: NA; v_gene: TRBV3-1/TRBV3-2; j_gene: TRBJ2-6; abundance: NA; CDR3nt: TGTGCCAGCAGCCAAAAGCGGCAGCCCCGCTCTGGGGCCAACGTCCTGACTTTC; CDR3aa: CASSQKRQPRSGANVLTF
d_gene: NA; v_gene: TRBV7-9; j_gene: TRBJ1-1; abundance: NA; CDR3nt: TGTGCCAGCAATCTGGGTGCGATGAACACGGAAGCTTTCTTT; CDR3aa: CASNLGAMNTEAFF